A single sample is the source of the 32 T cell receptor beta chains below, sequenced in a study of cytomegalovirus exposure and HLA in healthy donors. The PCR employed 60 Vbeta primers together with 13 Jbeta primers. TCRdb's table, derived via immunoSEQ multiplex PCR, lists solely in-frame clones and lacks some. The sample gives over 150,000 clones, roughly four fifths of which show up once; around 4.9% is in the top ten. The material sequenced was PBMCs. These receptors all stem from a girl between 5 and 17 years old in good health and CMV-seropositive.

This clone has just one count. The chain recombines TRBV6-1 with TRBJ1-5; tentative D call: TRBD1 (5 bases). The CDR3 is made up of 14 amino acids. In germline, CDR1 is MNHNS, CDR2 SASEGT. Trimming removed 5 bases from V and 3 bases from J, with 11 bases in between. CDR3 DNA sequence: TGTGCCAGCAGTTCCCAGGGTCTCAATCAGCCCCAGCATTTT. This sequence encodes CASSSQGLNQPQHF.

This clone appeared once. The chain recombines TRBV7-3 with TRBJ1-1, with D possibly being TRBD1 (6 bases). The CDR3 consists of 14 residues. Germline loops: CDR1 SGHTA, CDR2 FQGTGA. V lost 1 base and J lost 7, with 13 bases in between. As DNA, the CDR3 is TGTGCCAGCAGCTTAATCGGGGGGGCCAATGAAGCTTTCTTT. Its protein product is CASSLIGGANEAFF.

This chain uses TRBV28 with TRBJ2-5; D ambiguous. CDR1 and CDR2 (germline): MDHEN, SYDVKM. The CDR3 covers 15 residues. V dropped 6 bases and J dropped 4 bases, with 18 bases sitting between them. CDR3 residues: CASSSTTSRGETQYF. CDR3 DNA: TGTGCCAGCAGCTCCACAACTTCTAGAGGAGAGACCCAGTACTTC.

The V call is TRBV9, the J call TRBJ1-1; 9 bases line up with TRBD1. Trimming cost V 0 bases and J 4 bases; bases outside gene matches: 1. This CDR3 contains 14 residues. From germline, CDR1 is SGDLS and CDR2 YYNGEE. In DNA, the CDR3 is TGTGCCAGCAGCGTAGCGGACAGGGGCACTGAAGCTTTCTTT. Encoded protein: CASSVADRGTEAFF.

CDR3 DNA sequence: TGTGCCAGCAGCTTAGTACAGGGGGCAAGGACTGAAGCTTTCTTT. Amino acids: CASSLVQGARTEAFF. This chain joins TRBV5-6 and TRBJ1-1; 9 bases match TRBD1. CDR3 length: 15 amino acids. V dropped 2 bases and J dropped 5; count of bases not matched to a gene: 7. The germline CDR1 and CDR2 sequences are SGHDT and YYEEEE.

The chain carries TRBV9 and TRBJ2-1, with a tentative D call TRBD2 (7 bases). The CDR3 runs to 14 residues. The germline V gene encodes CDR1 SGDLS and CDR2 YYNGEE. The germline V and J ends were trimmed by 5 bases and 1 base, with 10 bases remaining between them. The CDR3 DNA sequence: TGTGCCAGCAGAGCGGGGACATCCTACAATGAGCAGTTCTTC. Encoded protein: CASRAGTSYNEQFF. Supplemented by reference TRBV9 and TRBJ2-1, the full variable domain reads DSGVTQTPKHLITATGQRVTLRCSPRSGDLSVYWYQQSLDQGLQFLIQYYNGEERAKGNILERFSAQQFPDLHSELNLSSLELGDSALYFCASRAGTSYNEQFFGPGTRLTVL.

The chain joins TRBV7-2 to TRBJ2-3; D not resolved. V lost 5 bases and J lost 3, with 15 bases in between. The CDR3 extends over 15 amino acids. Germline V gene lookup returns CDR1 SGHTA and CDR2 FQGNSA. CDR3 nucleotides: TGTGCCAGCAGCCGCGACTCCTACTATACAGATACGCAGTATTTT. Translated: CASSRDSYYTDTQYF.

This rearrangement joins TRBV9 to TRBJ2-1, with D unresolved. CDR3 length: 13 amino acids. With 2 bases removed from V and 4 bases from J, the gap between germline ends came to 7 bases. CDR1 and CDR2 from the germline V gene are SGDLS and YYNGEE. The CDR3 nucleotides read TGTGCCAGCAGCGTCGACTTGTACAATGAGCAGTTCTTC. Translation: CASSVDLYNEQFF.

This CDR3 reads CASSGNTGELFF. The CDR3 nucleotides read TGTGCCTCCTCGGGAAACACCGGGGAGCTGTTTTTT. The V and J genes are TRBV27 and TRBJ2-2; D may be TRBD2 (5 bases). V lost 11 bases, J lost 2 bases, and 9 bases lay in between. CDR1 and CDR2 from the germline V gene are MNHEY and SMNVEV (reference sequence). The CDR3 is made up of 12 amino acids.

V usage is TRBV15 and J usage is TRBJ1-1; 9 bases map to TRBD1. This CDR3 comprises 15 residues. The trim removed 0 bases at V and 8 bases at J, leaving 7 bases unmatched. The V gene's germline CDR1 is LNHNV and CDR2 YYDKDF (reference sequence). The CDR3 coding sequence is TGTGCCACCAGCAGAGATCGGGGACAGGGTGCGGAAGCTTTCTTT. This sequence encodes CATSRDRGQGAEAFF.

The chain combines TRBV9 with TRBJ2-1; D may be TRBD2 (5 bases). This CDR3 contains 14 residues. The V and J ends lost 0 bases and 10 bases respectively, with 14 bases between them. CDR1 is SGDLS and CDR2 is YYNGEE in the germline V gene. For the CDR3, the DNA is TGTGCCAGCAGCGTAGCTAATATAGGAGGCGAGCAGTTCTTC. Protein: CASSVANIGGEQFF. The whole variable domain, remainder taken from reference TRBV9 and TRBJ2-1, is DSGVTQTPKHLITATGQRVTLRCSPRSGDLSVYWYQQSLDQGLQFLIQYYNGEERAKGNILERFSAQQFPDLHSELNLSSLELGDSALYFCASSVANIGGEQFFGPGTRLTVL.

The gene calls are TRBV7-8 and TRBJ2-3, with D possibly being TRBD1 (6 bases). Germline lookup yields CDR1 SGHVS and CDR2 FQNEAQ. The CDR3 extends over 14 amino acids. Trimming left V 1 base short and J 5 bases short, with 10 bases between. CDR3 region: CASSLVWGQDTQYF. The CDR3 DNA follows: TGTGCCAGCAGCTTAGTTTGGGGACAAGATACGCAGTATTTT.

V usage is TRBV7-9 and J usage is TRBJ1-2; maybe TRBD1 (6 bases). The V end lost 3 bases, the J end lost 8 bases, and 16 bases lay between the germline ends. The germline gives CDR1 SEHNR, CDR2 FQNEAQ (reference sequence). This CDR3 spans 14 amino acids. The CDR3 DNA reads TGTGCCAGCAGCTTGATACAGGGAACGGGGGGCTACACCTTC. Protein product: CASSLIQGTGGYTF.

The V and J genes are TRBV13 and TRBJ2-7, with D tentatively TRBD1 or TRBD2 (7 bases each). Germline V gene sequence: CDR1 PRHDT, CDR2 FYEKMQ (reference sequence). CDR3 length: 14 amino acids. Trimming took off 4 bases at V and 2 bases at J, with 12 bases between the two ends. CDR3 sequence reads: CASSSGGAAYEQYF. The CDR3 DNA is TGTGCCAGCAGCTCAGGGGGGGCGGCCTACGAGCAGTACTTC.

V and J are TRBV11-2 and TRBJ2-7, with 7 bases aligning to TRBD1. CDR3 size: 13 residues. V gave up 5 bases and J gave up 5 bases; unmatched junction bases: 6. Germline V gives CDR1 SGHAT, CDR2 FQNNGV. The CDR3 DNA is TGTGCCAGCAGCGGAGACAGGGTCCACGAGCAGTACTTC. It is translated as CASSGDRVHEQYF.

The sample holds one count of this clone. In nucleotides, the CDR3 is TGTGCCAGCAGTTTGGGGGCGCATAACACCGGGGAGCTGTTTTTT. Translating it yields CASSLGAHNTGELFF. The V gene is TRBV27, the J gene TRBJ2-2; possibly TRBD1 for D (6 bases). The CDR3 contains 15 residues. From germline, CDR1 is MNHEY and CDR2 SMNVEV (reference sequence). V was clipped by 3 bases and J by 2 bases, with 10 bases between them.

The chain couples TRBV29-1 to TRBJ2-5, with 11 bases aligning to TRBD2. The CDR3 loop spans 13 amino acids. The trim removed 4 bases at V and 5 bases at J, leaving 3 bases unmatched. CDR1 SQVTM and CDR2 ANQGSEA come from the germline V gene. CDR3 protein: CSVARTSGETQYF. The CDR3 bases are TGCAGCGTTGCCCGGACTAGCGGGGAGACCCAGTACTTC.

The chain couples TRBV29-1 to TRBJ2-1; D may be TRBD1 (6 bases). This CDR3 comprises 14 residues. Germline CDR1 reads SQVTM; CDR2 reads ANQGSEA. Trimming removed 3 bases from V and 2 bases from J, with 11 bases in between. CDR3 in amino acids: CSVENRATYNEQFF. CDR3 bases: TGCAGCGTTGAGAACAGGGCCACCTACAATGAGCAGTTCTTC.

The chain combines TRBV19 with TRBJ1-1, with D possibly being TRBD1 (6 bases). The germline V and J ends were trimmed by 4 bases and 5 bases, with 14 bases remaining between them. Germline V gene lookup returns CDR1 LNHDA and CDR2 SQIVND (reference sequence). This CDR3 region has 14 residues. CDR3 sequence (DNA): TGTGCCAGTAGTACACCTGGGGGGGCTACTGAAGCTTTCTTT. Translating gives CASSTPGGATEAFF.

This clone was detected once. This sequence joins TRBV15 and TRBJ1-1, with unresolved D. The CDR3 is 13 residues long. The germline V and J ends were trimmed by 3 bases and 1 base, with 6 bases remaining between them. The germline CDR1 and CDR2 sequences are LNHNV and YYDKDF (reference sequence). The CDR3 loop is CATSRSRNTEAFF. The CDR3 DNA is TGTGCCACCAGCAGGTCTAGGAACACTGAAGCTTTCTTT.

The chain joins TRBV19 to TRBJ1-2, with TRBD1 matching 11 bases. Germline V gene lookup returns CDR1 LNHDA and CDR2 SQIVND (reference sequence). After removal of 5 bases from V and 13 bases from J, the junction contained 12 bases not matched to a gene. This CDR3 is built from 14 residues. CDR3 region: CASSSSWTGGVSTF. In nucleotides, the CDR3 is TGTGCCAGTAGTTCCAGTTGGACAGGGGGCGTCAGCACCTTC.

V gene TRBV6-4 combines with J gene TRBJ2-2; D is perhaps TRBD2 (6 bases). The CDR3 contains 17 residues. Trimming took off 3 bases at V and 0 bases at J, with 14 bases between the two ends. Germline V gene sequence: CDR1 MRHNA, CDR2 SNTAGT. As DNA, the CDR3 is TGTGCCAGCAGTGATACGGGGGAGAGCACGAACACCGGGGAGCTGTTTTTT. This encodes CASSDTGESTNTGELFF.

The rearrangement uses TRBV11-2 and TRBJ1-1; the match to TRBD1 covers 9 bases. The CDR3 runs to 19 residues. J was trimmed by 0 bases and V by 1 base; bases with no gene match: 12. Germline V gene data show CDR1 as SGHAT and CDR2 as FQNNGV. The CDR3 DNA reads TGTGCCAGCAGCTTAGGGTCCTACAGGGGGCCTTACATGAACACTGAAGCTTTCTTT. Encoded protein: CASSLGSYRGPYMNTEAFF.

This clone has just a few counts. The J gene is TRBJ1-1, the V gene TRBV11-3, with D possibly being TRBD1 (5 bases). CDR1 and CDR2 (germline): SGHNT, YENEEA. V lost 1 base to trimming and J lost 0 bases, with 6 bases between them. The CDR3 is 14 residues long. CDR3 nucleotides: TGTGCCAGCAGCTTAGTAGGGGTGAACACTGAAGCTTTCTTT. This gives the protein CASSLVGVNTEAFF. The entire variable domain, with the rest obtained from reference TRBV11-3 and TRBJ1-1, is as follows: EAGVVQSPRYKIIEKKQPVAFWCNPISGHNTLYWYLQNLGQGPELLIRYENEEAVDDSQLPKDRFSAERLKGVDSTLKIQPAELGDSAVYLCASSLVGVNTEAFFGQGTRLTVV.

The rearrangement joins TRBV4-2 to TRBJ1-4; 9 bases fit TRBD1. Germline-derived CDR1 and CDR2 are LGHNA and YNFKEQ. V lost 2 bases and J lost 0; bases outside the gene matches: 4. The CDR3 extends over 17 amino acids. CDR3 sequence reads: CASSQRTGVTTNEKLFF. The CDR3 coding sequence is TGTGCCAGCAGCCAAAGGACAGGGGTGACAACTAATGAAAAACTGTTTTTT.

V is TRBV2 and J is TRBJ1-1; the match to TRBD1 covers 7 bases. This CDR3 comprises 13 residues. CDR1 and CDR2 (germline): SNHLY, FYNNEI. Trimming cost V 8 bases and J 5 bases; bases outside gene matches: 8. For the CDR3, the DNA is TGTGCCAGCCAGGGGGTCAGGGAAACTGAAGCTTTCTTT. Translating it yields CASQGVRETEAFF.

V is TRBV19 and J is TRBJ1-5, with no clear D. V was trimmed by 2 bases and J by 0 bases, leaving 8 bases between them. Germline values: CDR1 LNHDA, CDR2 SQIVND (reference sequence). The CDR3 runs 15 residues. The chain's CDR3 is CASSILEGSNQPQHF. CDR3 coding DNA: TGTGCCAGTAGTATACTCGAGGGTAGCAATCAGCCCCAGCATTTT.

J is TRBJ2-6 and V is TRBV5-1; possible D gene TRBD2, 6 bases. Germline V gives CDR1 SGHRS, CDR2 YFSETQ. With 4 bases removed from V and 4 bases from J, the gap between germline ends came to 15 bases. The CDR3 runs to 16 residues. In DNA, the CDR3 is TGCGCCAGCAGCATCCCCGGGGGAGCCGGGGCCAACGTCCTGACTTTC. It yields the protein CASSIPGGAGANVLTF. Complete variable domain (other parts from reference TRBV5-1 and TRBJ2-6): KAGVTQTPRYLIKTRGQQVTLSCSPISGHRSVSWYQQTPGQGLQFLFEYFSETQRNKGNFPGRFSGRQFSNSRSEMNVSTLELGDSALYLCASSIPGGAGANVLTFGAGSRLTVL.

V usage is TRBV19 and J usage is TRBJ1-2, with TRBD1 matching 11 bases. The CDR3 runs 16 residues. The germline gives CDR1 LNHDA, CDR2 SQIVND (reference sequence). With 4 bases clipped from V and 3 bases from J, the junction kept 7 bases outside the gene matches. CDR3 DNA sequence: TGTGCCAGTAGTACGGGGACAGGGGGATATGACTATGGCTACACCTTC. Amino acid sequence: CASSTGTGGYDYGYTF. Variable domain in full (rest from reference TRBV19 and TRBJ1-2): DGGITQSPKYLFRKEGQNVTLSCEQNLNHDAMYWYRQDPGQGLRLIYYSQIVNDFQKGDIAEGYSVSREKKESFPLTVTSAQKNPTAFYLCASSTGTGGYDYGYTFGSGTRLTVV.

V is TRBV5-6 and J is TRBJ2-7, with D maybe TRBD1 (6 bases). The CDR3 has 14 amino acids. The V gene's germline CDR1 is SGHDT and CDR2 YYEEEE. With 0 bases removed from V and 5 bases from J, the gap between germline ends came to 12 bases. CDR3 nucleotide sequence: TGTGCCAGCAGCTTGGATTACAGGGACCACGAGCAGTACTTC. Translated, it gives CASSLDYRDHEQYF.

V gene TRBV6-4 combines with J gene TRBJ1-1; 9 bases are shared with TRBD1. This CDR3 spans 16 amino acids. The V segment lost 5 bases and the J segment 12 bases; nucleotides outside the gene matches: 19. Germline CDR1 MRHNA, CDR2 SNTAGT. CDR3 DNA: TGTGCCAGCAGTAAGACGTCCGGGACAGGGCCCCTAGGGACTTTCTTT. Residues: CASSKTSGTGPLGTFF.

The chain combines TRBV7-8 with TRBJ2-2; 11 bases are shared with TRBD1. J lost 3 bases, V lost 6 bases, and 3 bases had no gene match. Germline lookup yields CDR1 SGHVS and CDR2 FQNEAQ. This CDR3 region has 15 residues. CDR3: CASRDRGRDTGELFF. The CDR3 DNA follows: TGTGCCAGCAGGGACAGGGGGCGGGACACCGGGGAGCTGTTTTTT.